The clone carrying this T cell receptor (beta chain) showed up many times. Its antigen remains unknown. TCRdb re-analysed the 5' RACE reads in MiXCR, keeping a single row per CDR3 protein. The repertoire has under 55,000 distinct CDR3 sequences, less than 8.5% of them found once; the top ten carry 7.5% to 10%. These data are taken from a study of CD8 T cells in ankylosing spondylitis. The study, taken as a whole, reports: A TCR beta motif made of several highly homologous variants seemed typical of ankylosing spondylitis blood.

Sequenced input: blood, either unsorted or a sorted T cell fraction (not recorded which). This receptor was identified in a female donor with ankylosing spondylitis or in good health (not recorded which).

In DNA, the CDR3 is TGCGCCAGCAGCTTGGGACTCACGAACACCGGGGAGCTGTTTTTT. Its translation is CASSLGLTNTGELFF. The chain employs TRBV5-1 and TRBJ2-2; no clear D. CDR3 length: 15 amino acids. Trimming took 0 bases from V and 0 from J, leaving 6 bases between them. Per germline, CDR1 SGHRS and CDR2 YFSETQ. The variable domain in full, with the rest retrieved from reference TRBV5-1 and TRBJ2-2, is KAGVTQTPRYLIKTRGQQVTLSCSPISGHRSVSWYQQTPGQGLQFLFEYFSETQRNKGNFPGRFSGRQFSNSRSEMNVSTLELGDSALYLCASSLGLTNTGELFFGEGSRLTVL.